This T cell receptor (beta chain) was found in a study of T cells after yellow fever vaccination. Findings and limits, study-wide: The study re-detected most primary-vaccination clones after the booster (under 97% CD4, roughly 90% CD8).

This clonotype was picked up a small number of times. Its antigen is not known. Trimming cost V 3 bases and J 0 bases, with 6 bases left between them. This CDR3 has 13 residues. Germline V lookup: CDR1 DFQATT, CDR2 SNEGSKA (reference sequence). Conversion of TCR transcripts into cDNA relied on 5'RACE template switching, which added a universal primer site and UMIs. One entry per CDR3 protein, called by TCRdb with MiXCR from the 5' RACE reads. The sample contains 250,000 or so distinct CDR3 sequences, 6.9% of which appear only once. This chain links TRBV20-1 with TRBJ1-3; unclear D gene. The sequence was obtained from a man between 25 and 39 years old who received the YFV17D yellow fever vaccine. Sequencing was performed on CD4+ T cells sorted from PBMCs, taken 15 days after the yellow fever booster vaccination. As DNA, the CDR3 is TGCAGTGCTAGCCCGGACTCTGGAAACACCATATATTTT. Translation: CSASPDSGNTIYF.